A selection of T cell receptor beta chains follows, all from one sample in a study of blood T cell repertoires in COVID-19. TCRdb keeps only in-frame clones here, not all; method: immunoSEQ multiplex PCR. The sample carries roughly 250,000 clones, roughly nine tenths recorded once. The sequencing sample was made of PBMCs or T cells enriched from blood (not recorded which). These receptor sequences come from a human donor in a cohort exposed to, infected with or recovered from COVID-19 (not recorded which). The donor label of this sample is uncertain. Each CDR3 is given with its conserved first and last residue. The D gene is left open where the match is weak. Clone size is shown for a subset of rows, as once, few, many or a class of expanded clone.

size	V	D	J	length	CDR3	DNA
once	TRBV27	TRBD1	TRBJ2-1	13	CATGGDRGNEQFF	TGTGCCACCGGGGGGGACAGGGGAAATGAGCAGTTCTTC
-	TRBV13	-	TRBJ2-2	12	CASSGVAGELFF	TGTGCCAGCTCCGGGGTGGCCGGGGAGCTGTTTTTT
-	TRBV5-1	TRBD1	TRBJ2-2	14	CASSSVQGAGELFF	TGCGCCAGCAGCTCAGTACAGGGGGCCGGGGAGCTGTTTTTT
few	TRBV6-8	TRBD2	TRBJ2-7	17	CASSRGLAALQTYEQYF	TGTGCCAGCAGCCGCGGACTAGCCGCACTACAGACCTACGAGCAGTACTTC
-	TRBV18	TRBD1	TRBJ2-2	14	CASSPGQVTGELFF	TGTGCCAGCTCACCAGGACAGGTCACCGGGGAGCTGTTTTTT
-	TRBV3-1/TRBV3-2	-	TRBJ2-7	12	CASSGRGRRQYF	TGTGCCAGCAGTGGGCGGGGGCGCCGACAGTACTTC
-	TRBV4-3	-	TRBJ2-3	17	CASSHGRVGGATDTQYF	TGCGCCAGCAGCCACGGTCGGGTCGGGGGAGCTACAGATACGCAGTATTTT
-	TRBV28	-	TRBJ1-5	16	CASSLRDFYSNQPQHF	TGTGCCAGCAGCCTACGCGACTTTTATAGCAATCAGCCCCAGCATTTT
-	TRBV9	-	TRBJ2-1	14	CASSDWSSYNEQFF	TGTGCCAGCAGCGATTGGAGCTCCTACAATGAGCAGTTCTTC
-	TRBV6-5	TRBD1	TRBJ2-7	14	CASISGTGGFGQYF	TGTGCCAGCATTTCGGGGACAGGGGGCTTTGGGCAGTACTTC
-	TRBV7-2	-	TRBJ2-3	15	CASSARVVYTDTQYF	TGTGCCAGCAGCGCCCGGGTGGTTTACACAGATACGCAGTATTTT
-	TRBV3-1/TRBV3-2	TRBD1	TRBJ1-6	18	CASSQGGGQSSYNSPLHF	TGTGCCAGCAGCCAGGGTGGGGGACAGAGCTCCTATAATTCACCCCTCCACTTT
-	TRBV11-2	TRBD1	TRBJ1-5	14	CASSFKQGYQPQHF	TGTGCCAGCAGCTTTAAACAGGGGTATCAGCCCCAGCATTTT
-	TRBV7-9	-	TRBJ1-1	16	CASSLELGPVNTEAFF	TGTGCCAGCAGCTTAGAACTAGGCCCGGTTAACACTGAAGCTTTCTTT
-	TRBV7-8	TRBD2	TRBJ2-3	16	CASSSPSGGVTDTQYF	TGTGCCAGCAGCTCCCCTAGCGGGGGGGTGACAGATACGCAGTATTTT
-	TRBV3-1/TRBV3-2	-	TRBJ2-7	14	CASSQESRRNEQYF	TGTGCCAGCAGCCAAGAAAGTCGGAGAAACGAGCAGTACTTC
once	TRBV7-9	TRBD1	TRBJ1-4	13	CASSLGTGEKLFF	TGTGCCAGCAGCCTGGGGACAGGCGAAAAACTGTTTTTT
-	TRBV5-1	-	TRBJ2-5	12	CASSPEGETQYF	TGCGCCAGCAGCCCGGAGGGGGAGACCCAGTACTTC
-	TRBV6-5	-	TRBJ1-5	13	CASSSTENQPQHF	TGTGCCAGCAGCTCTACAGAGAATCAGCCCCAGCATTTT
-	TRBV28	TRBD1	TRBJ1-4	16	CASRISWGQGSEKLFF	TGTGCCAGCAGGATCAGCTGGGGACAGGGGTCTGAAAAACTGTTTTTT
-	TRBV27	TRBD2	TRBJ2-7	15	CASSMLAGDTYEQYF	TGTGCCAGCAGTATGCTAGCGGGGGACACCTACGAGCAGTACTTC
-	TRBV3-1/TRBV3-2	-	TRBJ2-7	13	CASSPGVSYEQYF	TGTGCCAGCAGCCCGGGGGTATCCTACGAGCAGTACTTC
-	TRBV6-5	-	TRBJ1-1	13	CASSPIGRIEAFF	TGTGCCAGCAGTCCCATAGGGAGGATTGAAGCTTTCTTT
few	TRBV11-3	-	TRBJ2-1	12	CASSVRGNEQFF	TGTGCCAGCAGCGTAAGGGGCAATGAGCAGTTCTTC
-	TRBV7-8	TRBD1	TRBJ1-3	15	CASSLRQGAGNTIYF	TGTGCCAGCAGCTTAAGACAGGGGGCTGGAAACACCATATATTTT
-	TRBV2	TRBD1	TRBJ2-7	15	CASSEADRASYEQYF	TGTGCCAGCAGTGAAGCGGACAGGGCTTCCTACGAGCAGTACTTC
-	TRBV7-9	TRBD1	TRBJ2-5	16	CASSTDRAIPPETQYF	TGTGCCAGCAGCACAGACAGGGCAATTCCCCCAGAGACCCAGTACTTC
-	TRBV24-1	-	TRBJ1-1	11	CATSDLESAFF	TGTGCCACCAGTGATTTGGAGTCGGCTTTCTTT
-	TRBV6-1	-	TRBJ2-2	15	CASSDGLGGTGELFF	TGTGCCAGCAGTGACGGGCTGGGAGGCACCGGGGAGCTGTTTTTT
-	TRBV15	TRBD1	TRBJ1-2	13	CATRKTGGEGYTF	TGTGCCACCAGAAAAACAGGGGGTGAGGGCTACACCTTC
-	TRBV2	-	TRBJ1-1	12	CASRTVNTEAFF	TGTGCCAGCAGGACAGTGAACACTGAAGCTTTCTTT
-	TRBV11-1	TRBD1	TRBJ1-2	13	CASSFDRGYGYTF	TGTGCCAGCAGCTTCGACAGGGGCTATGGCTACACCTTC
-	TRBV9	TRBD1	TRBJ2-2	15	CASSPDRDTTGELFF	TGTGCCAGCAGCCCCGACAGGGACACCACCGGGGAGCTGTTTTTT
-	TRBV27	-	TRBJ1-2	14	CASRSSGLLGGYTF	TGTGCCAGCAGATCTTCCGGACTGCTTGGGGGCTACACCTTC
-	TRBV5-1	-	TRBJ2-1	15	CASSLQGGAKREQFF	TGCGCCAGCAGCTTGCAAGGGGGGGCGAAGCGTGAGCAGTTCTTC
-	TRBV5-1	-	TRBJ1-1	14	CASSFPREPTEAFF	TGCGCCAGCAGCTTCCCTCGGGAACCCACTGAAGCTTTCTTT
-	TRBV11-1	-	TRBJ1-1	13	CASSQARGTGAFF	TGTGCCAGCAGCCAAGCGCGGGGTACGGGAGCTTTCTTT
-	TRBV15	TRBD1	TRBJ2-7	14	CATSTDRGTDEQYF	TGTGCCACCAGCACGGACAGGGGAACGGACGAGCAGTACTTC
once	TRBV18	TRBD2	TRBJ2-1	13	CASSRPGGYEQFF	TGTGCCAGCTCAAGACCCGGGGGGTATGAGCAGTTCTTC
-	TRBV5-1	-	TRBJ2-2	14	CASRVDRNTGELFF	TGCGCCAGCAGAGTGGACAGAAACACCGGGGAGCTGTTTTTT
-	TRBV5-1	-	TRBJ2-7	14	CARITGFEGYEQYF	TGCGCCAGGATTACAGGGTTTGAGGGGTACGAGCAGTACTTC
-	TRBV7-9	TRBD1	TRBJ2-7	15	CASRAKGQPSYEQYF	TGTGCCAGCAGAGCCAAGGGACAGCCCTCCTACGAGCAGTACTTC
-	TRBV12-5	-	TRBJ2-2	16	CASGLVIAANTGELFF	TGTGCTAGTGGTTTGGTAATAGCTGCGAACACCGGGGAGCTGTTTTTT
-	TRBV29-1	TRBD1	TRBJ1-1	13	CSAVQGSNTEAFF	TGCAGCGCAGTACAGGGGTCGAACACTGAAGCTTTCTTT
-	TRBV9	TRBD1	TRBJ1-2	16	CASSVMRDSPSYGYTF	TGTGCCAGCAGCGTAATGCGGGACAGCCCCTCCTATGGCTACACCTTC
-	TRBV5-1	TRBD1	TRBJ2-1	17	CASSFTSDRGSYNEQFF	TGCGCCAGCAGCTTTACCTCGGACAGGGGATCCTACAATGAGCAGTTCTTC
once	TRBV2	-	TRBJ2-7	14	CASSGEDWYDEQYF	TGTGCCAGCAGTGGCGAGGACTGGTACGACGAGCAGTACTTC
-	TRBV6-1	TRBD1	TRBJ1-1	16	CASSAGDRGGGTEAFF	TGTGCCAGCAGTGCTGGGGACAGGGGGGGTGGGACTGAAGCTTTCTTT